This is a list of T cell receptor beta chains from one sample in a study of CD8+ T cells in alopecia areata. Sequencing was performed with immunoSEQ multiplex PCR; in TCRdb, only in-frame clones are kept and a portion is missing. The sample includes approximately 57,000 clones, around 96% of them seen just once. The sequenced sample was CD8+ T cells sorted from blood, obtained at week 0. These receptor sequences come from a human donor with alopecia areata. The conserved cysteine and the conserved F or W are not part of the CDR3 here. The order of the fields is J gene, V gene, clone size, CDR3 protein. Some rows have no size entry. The others give once, few or many, or a class for an expanded clone.

>TRBJ1-1|TRBV7-6|NA
ASSLTGQSMNTEAF
>TRBJ1-1|TRBV4-3|once
ASSQVGAGTEAF
>TRBJ2-7|TRBV7-6|NA
ASSLGTATYEQY
>TRBJ2-5|TRBV29-1|NA
SGTSGGETQY
>TRBJ2-7|TRBV5-5|NA
ASSLGGVYSEQY
>TRBJ2-1|TRBV9|NA
ASSTEGTGNEQF
>TRBJ2-1|TRBV5-8|NA
ASSQPRLGNEQF
>TRBJ1-2|TRBV6-5|NA
ASSLLDRPGPYT
>TRBJ2-7|TRBV6-5|NA
ASSPETGSSYEQY
>TRBJ2-7|TRBV7-2|NA
ASSGRDRGSGSLYEQY
>TRBJ2-6|TRBV27|NA
ASSFSSGANVLT
>TRBJ1-4|TRBV7-6|NA
ASSLNFGSGGATNEKLF